One and the same sample provided the 18 T cell receptor beta chains below, sequenced in a study of response to subunit inactivated influenza vaccine. TCRdb processed the RT-PCR reads anew with MiXCR; each CDR3 protein has one entry. The sample has about 610,000 distinct CDR3 sequences; around 15% are singletons. The material was PBMCs from blood, obtained 12 days after vaccination. Source of these receptors: a man aged 50-59 years who received an inactivated influenza vaccine.

The chain joins TRBV15 to TRBJ1-2; 10 nucleotides align to TRBD1. Per germline, CDR1 LNHNV and CDR2 YYDKDF (reference sequence). V dropped 3 bases and J dropped 0; count of bases not matched to a gene: 1. The CDR3 spans 15 residues. The CDR3 sequence is CATSSGQGANYGYTF. In DNA form, the CDR3 reads TGTGCCACCAGCAGCGGACAGGGGGCTAACTATGGCTACACCTTC.

This clonotype was seen a handful of times. The chain combines TRBV5-1 with TRBJ2-3; TRBD1 matches at 8 bases. This CDR3 has 15 residues. The germline V gene has CDR1 SGHRS and CDR2 YFSETQ. V lost 4 bases, J lost 1 base, and 5 bases stayed unmatched. CDR3 DNA sequence: TGCGCCAGCAGCCCACAGGGGGTGGGCACAGATACGCAGTATTTT. The encoded protein is CASSPQGVGTDTQYF.

The chain carries TRBV2 and TRBJ2-7; possibly TRBD2 for D (6 bases). Germline V gene lookup returns CDR1 SNHLY and CDR2 FYNNEI. The CDR3 is made up of 14 amino acids. V gave up 3 bases and J gave up 4 bases, with 13 bases separating them. This chain's CDR3 is CASSDRWGVYEQYF. CDR3 coding DNA: TGTGCCAGCAGTGATCGGTGGGGGGTTTACGAGCAGTACTTC.

The table lists this clonotype with a few counts. This rearrangement joins TRBV20-1 to TRBJ1-2, with 7 bases aligning to TRBD1. The germline gives CDR1 DFQATT, CDR2 SNEGSKA (reference sequence). This CDR3 spans 13 amino acids. J was trimmed by 2 bases and V by 6 bases; bases with no gene match: 6. Written as DNA, the CDR3 is TGCAGTGCGCCCAGGACAGGCAACTATGGCTACACCTTC. It codes for CSAPRTGNYGYTF.

The chain is built from TRBV12-3 or TRBV12-4 and TRBJ2-4, with TRBD1 matching over 9 bases. V dropped 7 bases and J dropped 3; count of bases not matched to a gene: 4. The CDR3 extends over 14 amino acids. CDR3 DNA: TGTGCCAGCAATACAGGGGGCGGCAAAAACATTCAGTACTTC. It translates to CASNTGGGKNIQYF.

The genes are TRBV29-1 and TRBJ1-1; D is unclear. Germline lookup yields CDR1 SQVTM and CDR2 ANQGSEA. Trimming removed 7 bases from V and 1 base from J, with 10 bases in between. The CDR3 has 12 amino acids. CDR3 protein: CSASASNTEAFF. The CDR3 DNA is TGCAGCGCCTCCGCCTCGAACACTGAAGCTTTCTTT.

The V and J genes are TRBV20-1 and TRBJ1-6, with TRBD1 matching 7 bases. CDR1 and CDR2 (germline): DFQATT, SNEGSKA (reference sequence). The junction had 5 bases not matched to a gene; V was cut back by 3 bases and J by 9 bases. CDR3 length equals 13 residues. Written as DNA, the CDR3 is TGCAGTGCTAGGGGGACAGATAGTTCACCCCTCCACTTT. Its protein product is CSARGTDSSPLHF.

The CDR3 DNA sequence: TGTGCCAGCAGTGTCGACGACAGGGGACCCGAGCAGTACTTC. This translates into CASSVDDRGPEQYF. The rearrangement links TRBV2 to TRBJ2-7, with TRBD1 identical over 8 bases. The J segment lost 6 bases and the V segment lost 4 bases, leaving 8 bases of the junction unmatched. Germline-derived CDR1 and CDR2 are SNHLY and FYNNEI. The CDR3 length is 14 residues.

The gene calls are TRBV7-8 and TRBJ2-5, with D unresolved. The V and J ends lost 1 base and 4 bases respectively, with 10 bases between them. Germline V gene lookup returns CDR1 SGHVS and CDR2 FQNEAQ. The CDR3 runs 14 residues. The CDR3 sequence is CASSLGSPGETQYF. In DNA, the CDR3 is TGTGCCAGCAGCTTAGGGAGCCCGGGAGAGACCCAGTACTTC.

A few counts support this clonotype. The chain uses TRBV7-9 and TRBJ1-2, with 11 bases matching TRBD1. Unmatched junction bases numbered 5, after V lost 1 base and J lost 4 bases. This CDR3 comprises 16 residues. The germline V gene encodes CDR1 SEHNR and CDR2 FQNEAQ (reference sequence). The CDR3 loop reads CASSLEDRGLGYGYTF. In nucleotides, the CDR3 is TGTGCCAGCAGCTTAGAGGACAGGGGGCTAGGCTATGGCTACACCTTC.

This clonotype was counted only a few times. This chain links TRBV7-9 with TRBJ2-7; perhaps TRBD2 as D (5 bases). Germline CDR1 SEHNR, CDR2 FQNEAQ (reference sequence). V lost 6 bases and J 3 bases, leaving 24 bases between the germline ends. This CDR3 has 17 amino acids. The CDR3 is CASSTGKIGGPVYEQYF. The CDR3 DNA follows: TGTGCCAGCAGTACGGGAAAAATTGGCGGACCAGTCTACGAGCAGTACTTC. Based on the CDR3 plus reference TRBV7-9 and TRBJ2-7, the full variable domain is DTGVSQNPRHKITKRGQNVTFRCDPISEHNRLYWYRQTLGQGPEFLTYFQNEAQLEKSRLLSDRFSAERPKGSFSTLEIQRTEQGDSAMYLCASSTGKIGGPVYEQYFGPGTRLTVT.

In its sample, this clonotype was seen a few times. The chain is built from TRBV29-1 and TRBJ2-1, with 8 bases lining up with TRBD1. Germline trimming cut 5 bases from V and 9 bases from J; bases unmatched to any gene: 9. CDR3 length: 13 residues. Germline lookup yields CDR1 SQVTM and CDR2 ANQGSEA. The CDR3 nucleotides are TGCAGCGTTCCACGGGACAGGCGTGGTGAGCAGTTCTTC. This sequence encodes CSVPRDRRGEQFF.

A few counts support this clonotype. V is TRBV20-1 and J is TRBJ2-3; 10 nucleotides agree with TRBD2. The CDR3 has 15 amino acids. V lost 1 base to trimming and J lost 1 base; unmatched junction nucleotides: 2. The germline V gene has CDR1 DFQATT and CDR2 SNEGSKA (reference sequence). CDR3 protein: CSARVLAGGTDTQYF. The DNA for the CDR3 is TGCAGTGCTAGAGTGCTAGCGGGAGGCACAGATACGCAGTATTTT.

The V gene is TRBV3-1, the J gene TRBJ2-4; 8 nucleotides align to TRBD1. The CDR3 covers 14 residues. Trimming took 6 bases from V and 6 from J; bases not matched to a gene: 7. Germline V gives CDR1 LGHDT, CDR2 YNNKEL (reference sequence). The chain's CDR3 is CASRDRVGGNIQYF. CDR3 nucleotide sequence: TGTGCCAGCAGGGACAGGGTTGGGGGAAACATTCAGTACTTC.

At least ten counts were recorded for this clonotype. The rearrangement uses TRBV20-1 and TRBJ2-1, with D maybe TRBD1 (6 bases). The CDR3 sequence is 15 residues long. Per the germline V gene, CDR1 is DFQATT and CDR2 is SNEGSKA (reference sequence). V was clipped by 6 bases and J by 2 bases, with 17 bases between them. CDR3 sequence reads: CSAPSRPGAYNEQFF. The CDR3 nucleotides read TGCAGTGCCCCATCTCGGCCAGGGGCCTACAATGAGCAGTTCTTC.

This clonotype was counted a few times. V is TRBV5-1 and J is TRBJ2-3, with D perhaps matching TRBD1 (5 bases). The V end was cut by 4 bases, the J end by 2 bases, with 14 bases between. Germline V gene data show CDR1 as SGHRS and CDR2 as YFSETQ. The CDR3 runs to 15 residues. The CDR3: CASSPTTVSTDTQYF. In nucleotides, the CDR3 is TGCGCCAGCAGCCCCACGACAGTTTCCACAGATACGCAGTATTTT.

This clonotype came up a few times. The chain uses TRBV14 and TRBJ2-1, with TRBD2 matching over 12 bases. The CDR3 has 16 residues. Germline CDR1 is SGHDN and CDR2 is FVKESK. The V and J ends lost 5 bases and 5 bases, in that order; junction bases with no gene match: 7. Here the CDR3 reads CASSSLAGGVNNEQFF. The CDR3 DNA reads TGTGCCAGCAGCTCACTAGCGGGAGGCGTGAACAATGAGCAGTTCTTC.

This clonotype was picked up a small number of times. The rearrangement uses TRBV4-2 and TRBJ2-3, with TRBD2 identical over 7 bases. The ends lost 0 bases at V and 0 bases at J; junction bases unmatched: 6. The germline V gene has CDR1 LGHNA and CDR2 YNFKEQ. The CDR3 is 17 residues long. Here the CDR3 DNA reads TGTGCCAGCAGCCAAGATGGCGGGGGAACTAGCACAGATACGCAGTATTTT. This gives the protein CASSQDGGGTSTDTQYF.